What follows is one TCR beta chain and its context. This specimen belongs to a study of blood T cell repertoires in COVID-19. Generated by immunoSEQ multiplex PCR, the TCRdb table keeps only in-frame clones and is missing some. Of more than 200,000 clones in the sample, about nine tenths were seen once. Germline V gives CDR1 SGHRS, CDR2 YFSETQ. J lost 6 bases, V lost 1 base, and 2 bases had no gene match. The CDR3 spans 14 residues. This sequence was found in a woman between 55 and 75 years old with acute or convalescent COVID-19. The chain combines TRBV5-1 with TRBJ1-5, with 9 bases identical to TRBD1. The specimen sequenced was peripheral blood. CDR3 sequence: CASSLRTGAQPQHF. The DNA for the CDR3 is TGCGCCAGCAGCTTGAGGACAGGGGCTCAGCCCCAGCATTTT.